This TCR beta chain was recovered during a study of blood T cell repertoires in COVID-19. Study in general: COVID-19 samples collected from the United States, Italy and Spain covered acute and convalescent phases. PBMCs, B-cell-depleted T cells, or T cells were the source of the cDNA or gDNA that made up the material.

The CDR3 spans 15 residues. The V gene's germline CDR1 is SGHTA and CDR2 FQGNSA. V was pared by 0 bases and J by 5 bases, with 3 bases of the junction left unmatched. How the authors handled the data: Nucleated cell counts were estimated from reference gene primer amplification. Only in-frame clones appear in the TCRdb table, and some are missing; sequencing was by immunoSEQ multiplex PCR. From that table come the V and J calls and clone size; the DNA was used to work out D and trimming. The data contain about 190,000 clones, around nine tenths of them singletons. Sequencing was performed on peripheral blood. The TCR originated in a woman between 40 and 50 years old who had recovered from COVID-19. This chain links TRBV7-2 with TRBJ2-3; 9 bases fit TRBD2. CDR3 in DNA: TGTGCCAGCAGCTTAGCTAGCGGGAGTGTAGATACGCAGTATTTT. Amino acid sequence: CASSLASGSVDTQYF.